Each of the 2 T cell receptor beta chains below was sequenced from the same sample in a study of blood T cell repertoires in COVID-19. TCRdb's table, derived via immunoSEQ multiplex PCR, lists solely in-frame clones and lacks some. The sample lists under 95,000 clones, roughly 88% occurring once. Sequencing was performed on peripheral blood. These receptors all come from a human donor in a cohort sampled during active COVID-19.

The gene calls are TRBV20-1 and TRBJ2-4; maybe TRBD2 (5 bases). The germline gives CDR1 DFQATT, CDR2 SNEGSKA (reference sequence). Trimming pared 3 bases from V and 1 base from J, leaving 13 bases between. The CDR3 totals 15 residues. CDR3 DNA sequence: TGCAGTGCTAGTGCCGGGGAAGAGGCCAAAAACATTCAGTACTTC. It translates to CSASAGEEAKNIQYF.

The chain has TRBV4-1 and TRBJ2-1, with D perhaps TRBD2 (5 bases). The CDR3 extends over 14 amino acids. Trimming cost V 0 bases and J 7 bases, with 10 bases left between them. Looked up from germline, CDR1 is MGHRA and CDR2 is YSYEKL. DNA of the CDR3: TGCGCCAGCAGCCAAGATTGGAGGCAAAATGAGCAGTTCTTC. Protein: CASSQDWRQNEQFF.